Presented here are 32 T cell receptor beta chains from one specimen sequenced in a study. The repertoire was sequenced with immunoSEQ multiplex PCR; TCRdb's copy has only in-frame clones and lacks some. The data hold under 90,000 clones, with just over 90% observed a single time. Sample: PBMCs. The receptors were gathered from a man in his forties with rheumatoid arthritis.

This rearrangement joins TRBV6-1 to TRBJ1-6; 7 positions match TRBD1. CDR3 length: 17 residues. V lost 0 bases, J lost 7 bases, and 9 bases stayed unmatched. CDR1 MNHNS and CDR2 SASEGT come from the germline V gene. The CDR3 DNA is TGTGCCAGCAGTGAAGCGTGGGCAGGGGGAGCGAATTCACCCCTCCACTTT. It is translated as CASSEAWAGGANSPLHF.

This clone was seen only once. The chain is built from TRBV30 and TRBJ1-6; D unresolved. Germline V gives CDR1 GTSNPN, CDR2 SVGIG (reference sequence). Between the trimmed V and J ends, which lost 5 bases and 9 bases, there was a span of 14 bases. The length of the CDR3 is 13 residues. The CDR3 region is CAWSSPGFSPLHF. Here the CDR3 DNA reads TGTGCCTGGTCGTCCCCGGGATTTTCACCCCTCCACTTT. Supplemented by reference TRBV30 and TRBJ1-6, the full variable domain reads SQTIHQWPATLVQPVGSPLSLECTVEGTSNPNLYWYRQAAGRGLQLLFYSVGIGQISSEVPQNLSASRPQDRQFILSSKKLLLSDSGFYLCAWSSPGFSPLHFGNGTRLTVT.

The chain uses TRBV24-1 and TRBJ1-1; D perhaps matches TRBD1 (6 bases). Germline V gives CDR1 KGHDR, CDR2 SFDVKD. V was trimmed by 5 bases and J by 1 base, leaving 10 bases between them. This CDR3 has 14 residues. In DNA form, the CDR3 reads TGTGCCACCAGTGCTGGGGGGGCGAACACTGAAGCTTTCTTT. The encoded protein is CATSAGGANTEAFF.

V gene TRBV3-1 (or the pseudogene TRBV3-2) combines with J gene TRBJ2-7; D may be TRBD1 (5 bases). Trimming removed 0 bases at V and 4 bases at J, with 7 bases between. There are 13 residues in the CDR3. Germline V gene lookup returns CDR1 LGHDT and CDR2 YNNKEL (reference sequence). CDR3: CASSQEGVYEQYF. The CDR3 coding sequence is TGTGCCAGCAGCCAAGAAGGGGTGTACGAGCAGTACTTC.

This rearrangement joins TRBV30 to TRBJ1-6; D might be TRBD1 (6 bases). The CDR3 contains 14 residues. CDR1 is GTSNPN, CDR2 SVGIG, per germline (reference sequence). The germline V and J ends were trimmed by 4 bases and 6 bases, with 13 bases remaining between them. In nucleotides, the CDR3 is TGTGCCTGGACCTCGGACAGTTCTAATTCACCCCTCCACTTT. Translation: CAWTSDSSNSPLHF. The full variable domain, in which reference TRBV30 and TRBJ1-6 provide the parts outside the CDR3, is SQTIHQWPATLVQPVGSPLSLECTVEGTSNPNLYWYRQAAGRGLQLLFYSVGIGQISSEVPQNLSASRPQDRQFILSSKKLLLSDSGFYLCAWTSDSSNSPLHFGNGTRLTVT.

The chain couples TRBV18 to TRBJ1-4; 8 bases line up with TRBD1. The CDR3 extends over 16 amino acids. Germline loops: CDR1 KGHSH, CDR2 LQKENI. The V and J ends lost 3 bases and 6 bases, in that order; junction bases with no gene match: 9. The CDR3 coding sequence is TGTGCCAGCTCACCTTTCTCGACAGGGGAGGATGAAAAACTGTTTTTT. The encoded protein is CASSPFSTGEDEKLFF. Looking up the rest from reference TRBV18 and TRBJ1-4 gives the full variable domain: NAGVMQNPRHLVRRRGQEARLRCSPMKGHSHVYWYRQLPEEGLKFMVYLQKENIIDESGMPKERFSAEFPKEGPSILRIQQVVRGDSAAYFCASSPFSTGEDEKLFFGSGTQLSVL.

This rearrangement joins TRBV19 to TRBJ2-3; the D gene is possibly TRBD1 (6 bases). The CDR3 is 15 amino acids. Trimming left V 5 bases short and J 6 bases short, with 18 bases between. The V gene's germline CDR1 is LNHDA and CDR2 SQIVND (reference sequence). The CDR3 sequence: CASSRNRARLDTQYF. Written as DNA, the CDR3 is TGTGCCAGTAGTCGTAACAGGGCCCGGTTGGATACGCAGTATTTT.

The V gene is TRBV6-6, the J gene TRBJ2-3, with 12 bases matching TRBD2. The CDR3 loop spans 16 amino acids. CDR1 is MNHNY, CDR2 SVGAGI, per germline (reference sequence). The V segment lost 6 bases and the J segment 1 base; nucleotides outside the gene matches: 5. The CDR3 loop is CASSLPSGGGTDTQYF. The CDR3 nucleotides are TGTGCCAGCAGCCTACCTAGCGGGGGGGGCACAGATACGCAGTATTTT.

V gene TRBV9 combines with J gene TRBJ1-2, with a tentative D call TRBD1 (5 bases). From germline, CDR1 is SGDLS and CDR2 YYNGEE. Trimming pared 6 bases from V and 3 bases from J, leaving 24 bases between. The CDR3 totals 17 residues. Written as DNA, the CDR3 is TGTGCCAGCACCCTTTATGTCGGGAGTGTGGGGGACTATGGCTACACCTTC. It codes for CASTLYVGSVGDYGYTF.

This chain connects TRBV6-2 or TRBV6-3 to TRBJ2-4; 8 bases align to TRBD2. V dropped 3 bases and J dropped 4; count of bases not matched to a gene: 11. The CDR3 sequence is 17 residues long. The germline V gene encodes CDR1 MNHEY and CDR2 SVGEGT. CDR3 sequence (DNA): TGTGCCAGCAGTTATATAAGCGGGAGTCCCCTAAAAAACATTCAGTACTTC. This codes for CASSYISGSPLKNIQYF.

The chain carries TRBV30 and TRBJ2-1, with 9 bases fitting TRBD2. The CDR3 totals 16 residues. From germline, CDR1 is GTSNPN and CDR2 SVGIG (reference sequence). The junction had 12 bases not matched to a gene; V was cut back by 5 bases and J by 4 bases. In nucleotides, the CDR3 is TGTGCCTGGCTCGGATGGCTAGCGGGATCATACAATGAGCAGTTCTTC. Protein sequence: CAWLGWLAGSYNEQFF.

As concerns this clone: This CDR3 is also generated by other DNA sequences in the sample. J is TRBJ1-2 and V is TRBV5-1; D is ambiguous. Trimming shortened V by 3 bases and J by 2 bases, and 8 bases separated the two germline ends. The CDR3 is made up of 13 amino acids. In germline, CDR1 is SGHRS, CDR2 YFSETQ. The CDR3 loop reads CASSSDGNYGYTF. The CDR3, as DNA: TGCGCCAGCAGCTCGGACGGAAACTATGGCTACACCTTC.

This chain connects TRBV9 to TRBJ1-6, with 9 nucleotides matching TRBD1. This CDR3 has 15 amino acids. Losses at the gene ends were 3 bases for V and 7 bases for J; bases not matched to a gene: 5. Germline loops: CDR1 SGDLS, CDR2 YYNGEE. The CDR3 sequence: CASSGGGTGNSPLHF. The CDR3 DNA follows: TGTGCCAGCAGCGGGGGAGGGACAGGGAATTCACCCCTCCACTTT.

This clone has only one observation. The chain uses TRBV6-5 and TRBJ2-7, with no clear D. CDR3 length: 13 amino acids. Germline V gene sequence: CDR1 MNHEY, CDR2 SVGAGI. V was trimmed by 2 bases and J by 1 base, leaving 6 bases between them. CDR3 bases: TGTGCCAGCAGTTACAGGCTTTCCTACGAGCAGTACTTC. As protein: CASSYRLSYEQYF.

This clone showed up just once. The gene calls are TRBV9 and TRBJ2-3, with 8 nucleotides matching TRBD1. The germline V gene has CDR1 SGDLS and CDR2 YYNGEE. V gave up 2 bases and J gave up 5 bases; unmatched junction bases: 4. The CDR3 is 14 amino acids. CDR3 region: CASSVDRGVDTQYF. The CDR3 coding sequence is TGTGCCAGCAGCGTCGACAGGGGTGTAGATACGCAGTATTTT.

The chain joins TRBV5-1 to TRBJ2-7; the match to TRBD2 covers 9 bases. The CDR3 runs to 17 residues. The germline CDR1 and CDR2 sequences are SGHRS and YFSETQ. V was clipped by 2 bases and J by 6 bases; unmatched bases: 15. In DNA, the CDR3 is TGCGCCAGCAGCTTCCCCCCCGGCGGGAGGGACTTTGGCGAGCAGTACTTC. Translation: CASSFPPGGRDFGEQYF.

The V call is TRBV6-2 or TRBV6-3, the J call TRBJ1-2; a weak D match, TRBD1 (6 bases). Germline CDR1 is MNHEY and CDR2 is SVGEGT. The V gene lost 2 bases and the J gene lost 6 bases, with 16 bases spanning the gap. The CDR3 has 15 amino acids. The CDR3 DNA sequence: TGTGCCAGCAGTTACACGGCAGGGGATGTGAATGGCTACACCTTC. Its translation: CASSYTAGDVNGYTF.

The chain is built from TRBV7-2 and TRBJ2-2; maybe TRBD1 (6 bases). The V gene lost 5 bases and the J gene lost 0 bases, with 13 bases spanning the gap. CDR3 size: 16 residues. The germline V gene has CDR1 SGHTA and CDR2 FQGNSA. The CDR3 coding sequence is TGTGCCAGCAGCCTCGGACAGAATCCGAACACCGGGGAGCTGTTTTTT. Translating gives CASSLGQNPNTGELFF.

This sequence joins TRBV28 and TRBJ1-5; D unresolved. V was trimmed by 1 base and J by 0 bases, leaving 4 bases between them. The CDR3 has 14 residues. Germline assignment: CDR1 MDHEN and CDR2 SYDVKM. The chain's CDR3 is CASSLYSSNQPQHF. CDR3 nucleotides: TGTGCCAGCAGTTTATACAGTAGCAATCAGCCCCAGCATTTT.

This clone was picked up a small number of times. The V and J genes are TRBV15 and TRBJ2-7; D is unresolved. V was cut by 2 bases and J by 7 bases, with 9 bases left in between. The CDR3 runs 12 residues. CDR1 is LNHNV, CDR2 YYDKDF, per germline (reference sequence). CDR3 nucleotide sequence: TGTGCCACCAGCAGATCAAGCCTAGAGCAGTACTTC. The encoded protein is CATSRSSLEQYF. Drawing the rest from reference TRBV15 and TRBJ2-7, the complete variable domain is DAMVIQNPRYQVTQFGKPVTLSCSQTLNHNVMYWYQQKSSQAPKLLFHYYDKDFNNEADTPDNFQSRRPNTSFCFLDIRSPGLGDTAMYLCATSRSSLEQYFGPGTRLTVT.

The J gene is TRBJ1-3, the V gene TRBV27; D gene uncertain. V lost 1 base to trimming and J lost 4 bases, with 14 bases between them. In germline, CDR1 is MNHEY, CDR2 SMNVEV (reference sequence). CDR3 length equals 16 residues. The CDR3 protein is CASSLYGDPTGNTIYF. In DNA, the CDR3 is TGTGCCAGCAGTTTATATGGGGATCCGACCGGAAACACCATATATTTT.

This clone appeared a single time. The CDR3 coding sequence is TGTGCCAGCAGCGCAAAGCCGGCTAGCGGGGACTACGAGCAGTACTTC. Translation gives CASSAKPASGDYEQYF. The chain uses TRBV2 and TRBJ2-7; 9 nucleotides match TRBD2. CDR3 length equals 16 residues. Germline loops: CDR1 SNHLY, CDR2 FYNNEI. Trimming cost V 6 bases and J 3 bases; bases outside gene matches: 12. The full variable domain, rest sourced from reference TRBV2 and TRBJ2-7, is EPEVTQTPSHQVTQMGQEVILRCVPISNHLYFYWYRQILGQKVEFLVSFYNNEISEKSEIFDDQFSVERPDGSNFTLKIRSTKLEDSAMYFCASSAKPASGDYEQYFGPGTRLTVT.

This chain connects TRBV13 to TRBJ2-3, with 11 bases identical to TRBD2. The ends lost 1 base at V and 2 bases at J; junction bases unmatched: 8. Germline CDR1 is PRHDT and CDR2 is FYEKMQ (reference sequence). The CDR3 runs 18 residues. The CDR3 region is CASSLADLAGGPTDTQYF. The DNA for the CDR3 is TGTGCCAGCAGCTTAGCCGATCTAGCGGGAGGCCCCACAGATACGCAGTATTTT.

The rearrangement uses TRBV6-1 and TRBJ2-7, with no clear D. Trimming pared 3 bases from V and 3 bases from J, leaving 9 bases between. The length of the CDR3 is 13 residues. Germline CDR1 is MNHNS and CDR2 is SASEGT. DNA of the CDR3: TGTGCCAGCAGTGAGGGGTTCCACTACGAGCAGTACTTC. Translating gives CASSEGFHYEQYF.

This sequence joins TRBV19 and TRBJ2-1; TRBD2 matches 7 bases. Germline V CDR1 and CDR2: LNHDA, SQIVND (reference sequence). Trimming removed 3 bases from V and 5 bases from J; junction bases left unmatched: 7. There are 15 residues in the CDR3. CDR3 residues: CASSIAGRHNNEQFF. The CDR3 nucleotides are TGTGCCAGTAGTATTGCCGGGAGGCACAACAATGAGCAGTTCTTC.

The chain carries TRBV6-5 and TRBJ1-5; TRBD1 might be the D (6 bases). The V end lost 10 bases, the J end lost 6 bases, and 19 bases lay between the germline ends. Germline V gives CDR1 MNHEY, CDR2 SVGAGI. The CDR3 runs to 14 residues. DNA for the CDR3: TGTGCCACTTCGACAGGCGACGGAGCTCAGCCCCAGCATTTT. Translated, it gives CATSTGDGAQPQHF.

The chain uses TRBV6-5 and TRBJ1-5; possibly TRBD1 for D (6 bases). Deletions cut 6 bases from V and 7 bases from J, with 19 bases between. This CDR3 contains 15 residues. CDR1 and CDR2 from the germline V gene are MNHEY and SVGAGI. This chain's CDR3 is CASSTTVLGGQPQHF. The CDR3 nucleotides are TGTGCCAGCAGCACGACGGTATTAGGGGGGCAGCCCCAGCATTTT.

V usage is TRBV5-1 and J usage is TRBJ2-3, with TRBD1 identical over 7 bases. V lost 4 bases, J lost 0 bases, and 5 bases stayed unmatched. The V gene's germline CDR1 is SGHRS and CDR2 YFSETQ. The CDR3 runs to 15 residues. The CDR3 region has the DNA TGCGCCAGCAGCCTTGGGACAGCTAGCACAGATACGCAGTATTTT. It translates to CASSLGTASTDTQYF.

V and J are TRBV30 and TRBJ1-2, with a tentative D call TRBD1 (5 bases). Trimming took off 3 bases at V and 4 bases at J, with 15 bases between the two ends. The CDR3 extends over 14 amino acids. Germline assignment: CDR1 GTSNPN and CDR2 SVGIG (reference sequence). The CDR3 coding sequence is TGTGCCTGGAGGGCCCCAGGGCGCGGCTATGGCTACACCTTC. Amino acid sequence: CAWRAPGRGYGYTF.

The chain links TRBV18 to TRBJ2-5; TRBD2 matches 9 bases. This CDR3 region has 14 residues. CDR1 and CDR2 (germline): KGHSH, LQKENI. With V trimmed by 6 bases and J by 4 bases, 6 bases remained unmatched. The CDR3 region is CASSWGAGGETQYF. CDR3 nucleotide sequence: TGTGCCAGCTCCTGGGGAGCGGGAGGAGAGACCCAGTACTTC.

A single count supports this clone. CDR3 sequence reads: CASSGNPRGTLHCEQYF. CDR3 sequence (DNA): TGTGCCAGCAGTGGGAACCCCCGGGGTACTCTCCACTGCGAGCAGTACTTC. V is TRBV25-1 and J is TRBJ2-7; the D gene is possibly TRBD2 (5 bases). Germline lookup yields CDR1 MGHDK and CDR2 SYGVNS. The V and J ends lost 4 bases and 6 bases respectively, with 25 bases between them. The CDR3 extends over 17 amino acids.

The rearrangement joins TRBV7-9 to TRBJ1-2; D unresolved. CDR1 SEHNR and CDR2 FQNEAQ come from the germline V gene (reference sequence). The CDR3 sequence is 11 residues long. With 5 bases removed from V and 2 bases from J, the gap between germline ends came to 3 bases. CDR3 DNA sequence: TGTGCCAGCAGCCAAAACTATGGCTACACCTTC. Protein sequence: CASSQNYGYTF.